This T cell receptor beta chain stems from a study of T cells in Graves' hyperthyroidism and ophthalmopathy. Study information: Sampling of peripheral blood happened at initial diagnosis, prior to any treatment. Study-level results: Among clonotypes expanded in thyroid above 0.001, most were also found in blood.

TCR beta CDR3 sequences were amplified from RNA transcripts. First-round RT-PCR targeting the TCR CDR3 was performed with the HTBI primer set. TCRdb redid the calling of the multiplex PCR reads with MiXCR, one entry per CDR3 protein. This sample has 30,000 to 40,000 distinct CDR3 sequences, with 50% to 55% found just once. The CDR3 extends over 13 amino acids. V was pared by 6 bases and J by 5 bases, with 16 bases between. Per the germline V gene, CDR1 is DFQATT and CDR2 is SNEGSKA (reference sequence). Researchers barred patients who had uncontrolled infection, other autoimmune disease, pregnancy or lactation. Orbital computed tomography, thyroid ultrasound, serum thyroxine and TRAb, and clinical symptoms together informed the diagnoses. For this clonotype: Antigen: not known.

This chain connects TRBV20-1 to TRBJ2-5; either TRBD1 or TRBD2 may fit D (7 bases each). The receptor's source is a man aged 40-55 years with Graves' ophthalmopathy. Sequenced sample: blood. Here the CDR3 reads CSALREDRETQYF. CDR3 in DNA: TGCAGTGCCCTACGGGAGGACAGGGAGACCCAGTACTTC.